The entry below describes one TCR beta chain. Its cognate antigen is unknown. These data originate in a study of T cell repertoires in cytomegalovirus infection. At the level of the study: A matching HLA type, together with CMV infection, was signaled by public TCR beta signatures.

TCRdb re-analysed the reads in MiXCR, keeping a single row per CDR3 protein. The data contain about 140,000 distinct CDR3 sequences, about 6% of them seen just once; the ten biggest clones take up 15% to 20%. This CDR3 has 16 amino acids. V shed 8 bases, J shed 5 bases, and the junction held 12 bases outside the gene matches. CDR1 is MNHEY and CDR2 is SVGAGI in the germline V gene. General study points: CMV-specific HLA-C-restricted TCR beta clonotypes dominated the ex vivo response. The study identified carriers of CMV plus the relevant HLA from cumulative public TCR beta family frequency.

The source of this sequence is a human donor in good health (CMV status not recorded). Some clones in this sample may be carry-over from other donors' samples. The specimen sequenced was PBMCs. The genes are TRBV6-5 and TRBJ2-3, with 11 positions matching TRBD2. The chain's CDR3 is CASFRGSGRALDTQYF. The CDR3 DNA follows: TGTGCCAGCTTTAGGGGTAGCGGGAGGGCCCTAGATACGCAGTATTTT.